This passage covers 18 T cell receptor beta chains from one sample sequenced in a study of blood T cell repertoires in COVID-19. This table comes from immunoSEQ multiplex PCR, and its TCRdb copy is limited to in-frame clones, with some not included. The sample lists 230,000 or so clones, almost 90% occurring once. Sequencing was carried out using peripheral blood. The receptors derive from a woman in her sixties with COVID-19, enrolled during active disease.

This sequence joins TRBV7-9 and TRBJ1-1; D remains ambiguous. Germline V gives CDR1 SEHNR, CDR2 FQNEAQ (reference sequence). The CDR3 is made up of 13 amino acids. V lost 3 bases to trimming and J lost 4 bases, with 9 bases between them. The CDR3 nucleotides are TGTGCCAGCAGCTTTTCAGAGGGCACTGAAGCTTTCTTT. Encoded protein: CASSFSEGTEAFF.

The chain uses TRBV12-3 or TRBV12-4 and TRBJ1-3; D is ambiguous. The CDR3 is 12 residues long. V was clipped by 5 bases and J by 3 bases, with 5 bases between them. The CDR3 DNA is TGTGCCAGCAGTCCTAGTGGAAACACCATATATTTT. This encodes CASSPSGNTIYF.

The table lists this clone with a count of one. Other DNA sequences in this specimen translate into the identical CDR3. The chain recombines TRBV3-1 (or the pseudogene TRBV3-2) with TRBJ1-1; no firm D call. Deletions cut 2 bases from V and 2 bases from J, with 6 bases between. The germline V gene encodes CDR1 LGHDT and CDR2 YNNKEL (reference sequence). The CDR3 spans 13 residues. CDR3 protein: CASSQRVNTEAFF. In DNA, the CDR3 is TGTGCCAGCAGCCAACGGGTCAACACTGAAGCTTTCTTT.

The rearrangement links TRBV6-5 to TRBJ1-5, with D hard to call. Germline V gene data show CDR1 as MNHEY and CDR2 as SVGAGI. This CDR3 is built from 16 residues. V was pared by 4 bases and J by 0 bases, with 13 bases between. The CDR3 sequence is CASSSARTNSNQPQHF. The CDR3 region has the DNA TGTGCCAGCAGTTCGGCGCGGACTAATAGCAATCAGCCCCAGCATTTT.

V is TRBV7-8 and J is TRBJ1-1; D perhaps matches TRBD1 (6 bases). The CDR3 is 15 residues long. V dropped 5 bases and J dropped 3 bases, with 16 bases sitting between them. Germline values: CDR1 SGHVS, CDR2 FQNEAQ. DNA for the CDR3: TGTGCCAGCAGCGCCGGGGGGGGGCTCTACACTGAAGCTTTCTTT. This encodes CASSAGGGLYTEAFF.

The chain links TRBV7-2 to TRBJ1-6; possible D gene TRBD1, 5 bases. The CDR3 covers 13 residues. V lost 9 bases and J lost 8, with 14 bases in between. The germline gives CDR1 SGHTA, CDR2 FQGNSA. The CDR3 coding sequence is TGTGCCAGTAGGACACGGCGTGATTCACCCCTCCACTTT. Protein: CASRTRRDSPLHF.

The chain is built from TRBV3-1 (or the pseudogene TRBV3-2) and TRBJ1-2, with a possible D match to TRBD1 (6 bases). The CDR3 has 17 amino acids. Per the germline V gene, CDR1 is LGHDT and CDR2 is YNNKEL (reference sequence). V was pared by 1 base and J by 3 bases, with 18 bases between. The chain's CDR3 is CASSQAEGGRSHYGYTF. The CDR3 DNA follows: TGTGCCAGCAGCCAAGCGGAGGGGGGGAGGTCTCACTATGGCTACACCTTC.

The chain carries TRBV27 and TRBJ2-2; 11 bases map to TRBD1. V was pared by 2 bases and J by 5 bases, with 1 base of the junction left unmatched. Germline values: CDR1 MNHEY, CDR2 SMNVEV (reference sequence). The CDR3 has 15 amino acids. CDR3 sequence reads: CASSLGQGATGELFF. CDR3 bases: TGTGCCAGCAGTTTAGGACAGGGGGCAACCGGGGAGCTGTTTTTT.

This chain uses TRBV2 with TRBJ1-2, with D unresolved. The CDR3 extends over 12 amino acids. Germline CDR1 and CDR2: SNHLY and FYNNEI. With 6 bases removed from V and 7 bases from J, the gap between germline ends came to 12 bases. The CDR3 nucleotides are TGTGCCAGCAGGTGGGAGAGGTTTGGCTACACCTTC. It codes for CASRWERFGYTF.

The chain has TRBV7-2 and TRBJ1-6; D not resolved. The germline V and J ends were trimmed by 5 bases and 0 bases, with 11 bases remaining between them. Germline-derived CDR1 and CDR2 are SGHTA and FQGNSA. CDR3 size: 16 residues. The CDR3 region has the DNA TGTGCCAGCAGCAAAGACTCCAGCTCCTATAATTCACCCCTCCACTTT. Its translation is CASSKDSSSYNSPLHF.

The chain has TRBV2 and TRBJ1-1, with D possibly matching TRBD1 (5 bases). V was trimmed by 7 bases and J by 4 bases, leaving 10 bases between them. The CDR3 spans 12 residues. Germline lookup yields CDR1 SNHLY and CDR2 FYNNEI. The CDR3 sequence: CASNPGPTEAFF. In nucleotides, the CDR3 is TGTGCCAGCAACCCAGGGCCCACTGAAGCTTTCTTT. The full variable domain, its missing parts supplied by reference TRBV2 and TRBJ1-1, is EPEVTQTPSHQVTQMGQEVILRCVPISNHLYFYWYRQILGQKVEFLVSFYNNEISEKSEIFDDQFSVERPDGSNFTLKIRSTKLEDSAMYFCASNPGPTEAFFGQGTRLTVV.

The rearrangement links TRBV5-4 to TRBJ1-1; TRBD1 might be the D (5 bases). The CDR3 has 13 amino acids. Germline V gene lookup returns CDR1 SGHNT and CDR2 YYREEE (reference sequence). Trimming pared 0 bases from V and 6 bases from J, leaving 9 bases between. The CDR3 DNA reads TGTGCCAGCAGCTTGGCGGGGGATGCTGAAGCTTTCTTT. Its protein is CASSLAGDAEAFF. The full variable domain, completed using reference TRBV5-4 and TRBJ1-1, is ETGVTQSPTHLIKTRGQQVTLRCSSQSGHNTVSWYQQALGQGPQFIFQYYREEENGRGNFPPRFSGLQFPNYSSELNVNALELDDSALYLCASSLAGDAEAFFGQGTRLTVV.

The chain has TRBV7-6 and TRBJ1-1, with D possibly matching TRBD1 (5 bases). The CDR3 is made up of 15 amino acids. V lost 5 bases, J lost 0 bases, and 13 bases lay in between. Germline CDR1 is SGHVS and CDR2 is FNYEAQ. The CDR3 DNA sequence: TGTGCCAGCAGCCCCAGGGCACAGATGAACACTGAAGCTTTCTTT. This translates into CASSPRAQMNTEAFF.

This clone showed up just once. The chain is built from TRBV10-2 and TRBJ2-2; a possible D gene is TRBD1 (6 bases). Germline CDR1 and CDR2: WSHSY and SAAADI. V lost 5 bases to trimming and J lost 5 bases, with 9 bases between them. The CDR3 spans 13 residues. CDR3: CASSTQGTGELFF. The DNA for the CDR3 is TGCGCCAGCAGTACACAGGGAACCGGGGAGCTGTTTTTT.

This clone was counted many times. The chain carries TRBV6-4 and TRBJ2-1; TRBD2 agrees at 11 bases. Germline trimming cut 4 bases from V and 7 bases from J; bases unmatched to any gene: 6. Germline V gene data show CDR1 as MRHNA and CDR2 as SNTAGT. The CDR3 is 15 amino acids. The chain's CDR3 is CASSVSSGGLNEQFF. The CDR3, as DNA: TGTGCCAGCAGTGTTTCTAGCGGGGGGCTGAATGAGCAGTTCTTC.

The chain is built from TRBV5-1 and TRBJ2-3; tentatively, D is TRBD2 (7 bases). The V gene lost 4 bases and the J gene lost 0 bases, with 15 bases spanning the gap. The CDR3 is 16 residues long. In germline, CDR1 is SGHRS, CDR2 YFSETQ. CDR3: CASSPRGGTSTDTQYF. The CDR3 bases are TGCGCCAGCAGCCCCAGGGGAGGGACTAGCACAGATACGCAGTATTTT.

This chain connects TRBV6-5 to TRBJ2-3; TRBD2 is a possible D gene (6 bases). CDR3 length equals 15 residues. V was clipped by 7 bases and J by 4 bases, with 18 bases between them. Germline lookup yields CDR1 MNHEY and CDR2 SVGAGI. CDR3 nucleotides: TGTGCCAGCACTAGGTCCGGCCCGGGGGCAGATACGCAGTATTTT. Its protein is CASTRSGPGADTQYF.

This chain links TRBV7-2 with TRBJ1-6, with 9 bases matching TRBD1. Germline V lookup: CDR1 SGHTA, CDR2 FQGNSA. CDR3 size: 16 residues. The V segment lost 2 bases and the J segment 5 bases; nucleotides outside the gene matches: 4. For the CDR3, the DNA is TGTGCCAGCAGCTTATATTGGACAGGGGATAATTCACCCCTCCACTTT. Translating gives CASSLYWTGDNSPLHF.